This TCR beta chain was sequenced in a study of shared clonotypes between healthy human individuals. Study-wide findings and caveats: A small donor pool kept down the genetic and exposure-history diversity that was represented.

The germline V gene encodes CDR1 LNHDA and CDR2 SQIVND (reference sequence). Trimming removed 4 bases from V and 4 bases from J, with 8 bases in between. This CDR3 comprises 12 residues. Genomic DNA belonging to each subset was distributed in equal measure over several immunoSEQ plates. In the authors' methods: Junction-only immunoSEQ sequences carried no quality scores, so filtering differed. Here immunoSEQ multiplex PCR was the method, and the copy in TCRdb shows in-frame clones only, minus some. Clonal size and the V and J genes are those of that table, whereas D and trimming came from the DNA. The data contain 110,000 or so clones, around 73% of them singletons. Remarks on this clone: Its antigen is undetermined.

V usage is TRBV19 and J usage is TRBJ2-7; D may be TRBD2 (6 bases). The material sequenced was memory CD8+ T cells sorted from blood. Subset noted: CD45RO+ cells pooled with CCR7-negative TemRA cells. The receptor comes from a woman aged 25 to 45 in good health. The CDR3 region is CASSRRGYEQYF. The DNA of the CDR3 is TGTGCCAGTAGTAGACGGGGGTACGAGCAGTACTTC.